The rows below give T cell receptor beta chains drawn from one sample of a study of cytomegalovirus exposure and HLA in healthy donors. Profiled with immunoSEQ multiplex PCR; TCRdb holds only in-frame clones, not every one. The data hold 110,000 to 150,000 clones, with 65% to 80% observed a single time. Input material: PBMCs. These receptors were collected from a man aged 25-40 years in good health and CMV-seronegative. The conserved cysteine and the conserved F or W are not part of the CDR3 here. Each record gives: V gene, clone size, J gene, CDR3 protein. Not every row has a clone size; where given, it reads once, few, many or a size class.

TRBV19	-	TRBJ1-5	ASSIADQPQH
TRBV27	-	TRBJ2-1	ASSLPSGTSGRLGEQF
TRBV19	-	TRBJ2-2	ASSSPGDTGELF
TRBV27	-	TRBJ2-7	ASSSFRQGAGYEQY
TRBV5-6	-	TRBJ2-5	ASSSAPTSGQETQY
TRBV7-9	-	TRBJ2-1	ASSTYLGYEQF
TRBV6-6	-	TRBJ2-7	ASSYIIRGEQY
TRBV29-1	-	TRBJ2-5	SVVFLAVNVQETQY
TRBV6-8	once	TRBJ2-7	ASSYSLGDAPYEQY
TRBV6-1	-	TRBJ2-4	ASSEGLDPISKNSQY
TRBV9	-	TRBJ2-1	ASSVGGGRGEGEQF
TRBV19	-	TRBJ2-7	ASSIGASSPYEQY
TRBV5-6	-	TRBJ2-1	ASSLSTSVEQF
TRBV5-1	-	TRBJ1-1	ASSLAGGLEAF
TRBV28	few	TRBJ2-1	ASSPLGLAGGFQF
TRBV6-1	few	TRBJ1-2	ASSEARGGNYGYT
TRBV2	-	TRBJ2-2	ASSDRGRGSTGELF
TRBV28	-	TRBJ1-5	ASSLLGRGVGQPQH
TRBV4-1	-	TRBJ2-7	ASSQGPGQGDEQY
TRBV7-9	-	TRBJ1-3	ASSPGTGLGNTIY
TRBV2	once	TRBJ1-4	ASSESGLGEKLF
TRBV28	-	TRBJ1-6	ASSQQFYNSPLH
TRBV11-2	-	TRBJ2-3	ASSYGTSGSWTSTDTQY
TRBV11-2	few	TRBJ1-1	ASSFGGKNTEAF
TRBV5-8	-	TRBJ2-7	ASSLPGTKTYEQY
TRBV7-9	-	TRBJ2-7	SSSLGTGYEQY
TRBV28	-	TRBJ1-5	ASRSPFAAQH
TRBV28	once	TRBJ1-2	ASSLWGMDRGRNYGYT
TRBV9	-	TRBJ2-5	ASSAWPLAAQETQY
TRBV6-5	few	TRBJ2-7	ASSILGGEQY
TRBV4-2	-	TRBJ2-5	ASSHGTSGGEETQY
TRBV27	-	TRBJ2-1	ASSFSGSLREQF
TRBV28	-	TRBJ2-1	ASSLTVTPRSSYNEQF
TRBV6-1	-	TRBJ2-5	ASSEGFGETQY
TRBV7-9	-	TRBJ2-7	ASLGGVVYEQY
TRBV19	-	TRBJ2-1	ASSIGPTRNHNEQF
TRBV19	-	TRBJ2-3	ASSRPSSTDTQY
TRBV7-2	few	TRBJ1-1	ASSFPGTGGTEAF
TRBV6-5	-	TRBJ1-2	ASSYGSGYGYT
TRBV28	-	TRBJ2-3	ASSSGGSTDTQY
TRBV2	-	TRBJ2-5	ASISNSQETQY
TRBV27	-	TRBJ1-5	ASRPTGLIFSNQPQH
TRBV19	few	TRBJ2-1	ASSISHGGDNEQF
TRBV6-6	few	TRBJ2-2	ASSYSRAANTGELF
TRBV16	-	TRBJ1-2	ASSQWGRNYGYT
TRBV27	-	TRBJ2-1	ASSLSRRTSGRNEQF
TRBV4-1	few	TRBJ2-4	ASSQEGQGTQNSQY
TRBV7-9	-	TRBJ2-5	ASRVSGVGETQY
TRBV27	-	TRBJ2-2	ASSTYRAGGELF
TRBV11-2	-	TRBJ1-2	ASSFGYGYT
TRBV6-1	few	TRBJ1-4	ASSEIRGQTNEKLF
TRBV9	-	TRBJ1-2	ASSASFAGAPGGYT